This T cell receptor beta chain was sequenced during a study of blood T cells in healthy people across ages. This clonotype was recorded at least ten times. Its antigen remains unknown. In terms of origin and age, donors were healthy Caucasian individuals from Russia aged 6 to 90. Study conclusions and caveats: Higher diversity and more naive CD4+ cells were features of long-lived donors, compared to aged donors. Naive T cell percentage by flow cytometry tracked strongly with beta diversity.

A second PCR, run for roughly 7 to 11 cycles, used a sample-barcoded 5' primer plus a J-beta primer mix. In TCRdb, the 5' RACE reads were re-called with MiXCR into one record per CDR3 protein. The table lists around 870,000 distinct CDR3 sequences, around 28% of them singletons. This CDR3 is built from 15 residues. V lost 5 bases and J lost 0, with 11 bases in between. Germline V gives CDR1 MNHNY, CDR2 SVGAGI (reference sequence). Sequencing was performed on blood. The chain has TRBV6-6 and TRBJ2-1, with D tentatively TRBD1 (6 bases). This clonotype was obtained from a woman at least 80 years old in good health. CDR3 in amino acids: CASSPGTSSYNEQFF. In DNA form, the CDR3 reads TGTGCCAGCAGTCCCGGGACATCCTCCTACAATGAGCAGTTCTTC.